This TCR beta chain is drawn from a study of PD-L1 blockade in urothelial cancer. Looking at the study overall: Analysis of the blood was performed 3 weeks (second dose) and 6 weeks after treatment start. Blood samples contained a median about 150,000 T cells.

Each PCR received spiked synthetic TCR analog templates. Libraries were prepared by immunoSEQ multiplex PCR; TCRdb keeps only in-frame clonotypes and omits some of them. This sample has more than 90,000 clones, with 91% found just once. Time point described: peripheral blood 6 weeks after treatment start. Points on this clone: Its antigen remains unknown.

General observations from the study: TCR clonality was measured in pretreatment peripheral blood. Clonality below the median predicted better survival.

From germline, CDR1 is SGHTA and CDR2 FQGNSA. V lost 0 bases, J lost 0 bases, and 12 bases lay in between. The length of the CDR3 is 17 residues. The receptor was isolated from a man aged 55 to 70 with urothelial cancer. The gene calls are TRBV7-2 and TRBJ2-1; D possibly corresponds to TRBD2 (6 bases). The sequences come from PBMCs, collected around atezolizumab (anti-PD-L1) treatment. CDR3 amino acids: CASSLAWLANSYNEQFF. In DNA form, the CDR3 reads TGTGCCAGCAGCTTAGCGTGGCTAGCGAACTCCTACAATGAGCAGTTCTTC.